This TCR beta chain was obtained from a study of blood T cells in healthy people across ages. As for the study in general: With template switching, about one barcoded beta molecule was captured per two T cells. Findings and limits, study-wide: Per million T cells, the diversity of TCR beta decreased roughly linearly as age advanced. The donors' CMV status was not determined, possibly confounding changes in expanded clonotypes.

Then a second PCR, running roughly 7 to 11 cycles, was carried out with a sample-barcoded 5' primer and a J-beta primer mix. Tags on each cDNA molecule came from a template-switch adaptor with 12 random nucleotides. TCRdb redid the calling of the 5' RACE reads with MiXCR, one entry per CDR3 protein. The profile shows more than 800,000 distinct CDR3 sequences, more than 25% of them singletons. Concerning this clonotype: Its antigen is still unknown.

Losses at the gene ends were 3 bases for V and 3 bases for J; bases not matched to a gene: 7. CDR1 and CDR2 from the germline V gene are SGDLS and YYNGEE. This CDR3 comprises 18 residues. This chain connects TRBV9 to TRBJ2-2, with 14 bases identical to TRBD2. The receptor was derived from an elderly woman in good health. The sequencing input was blood. The CDR3, as DNA: TGTGCCAGCAGCGCGGGACTAGCGGGGGTTTTCGACACCGGGGAGCTGTTTTTT. This codes for CASSAGLAGVFDTGELFF.